These 5 T cell receptor beta chains came from one sample sequenced in a study of T cells in women clearing cervical HPV infection. Sequencing was performed with immunoSEQ multiplex PCR; in TCRdb, only in-frame clones are kept and a portion is missing. In all, the sample yields roughly 30,000 clones. The sample was blood buffy coat. The receptors originated from a woman aged 18-70 years with a cervical HPV16 infection that either progressed to CIN3+ or cleared (not recorded which).

In the case of this clone: The CDR3 end lies 3 residues beyond the end of the read and is filled in from the germline J gene. The rearrangement links TRBV5-1 to TRBJ1-2, with no clear D. V shed 1 base and J shed 0 bases, with 7 bases lying between them. The germline CDR1 and CDR2 sequences are SGHRS and YFSETQ. The CDR3 loop spans 14 amino acids. The sequenced part of the CDR3 DNA is TGCGCCAGCAGCTTGTTTCCAACTAACTATGGC. Its protein product is CASSLFPTNYG. The CDR3 in its entirety is CASSLFPTNYGYTF.

As to this clone: The read terminates 3 residues ahead of where the CDR3 ends, so the germline J gene completes it. The J gene is TRBJ1-2, the V gene TRBV5-1, with D maybe TRBD1 (6 bases). Trimming removed 7 bases at V and 4 bases at J, with 20 bases between. CDR1 is SGHRS, CDR2 YFSETQ, per germline. CDR3 length equals 15 residues. The sequenced CDR3 bases are TGCGCCAGCCGCATGAACCTACAGGGCGGCTATGGC. Encoded protein: CASRMNLQGGYG. The full CDR3 is CASRMNLQGGYGYTF.

The CDR3 spells CASSISVQGTGANVLTF. The DNA read from the CDR3 is TGTGCCAGTAGTATTTCCGTTCAGGGGACTGGGGCCAACGTC. The V call is TRBV19, the J call TRBJ2-6, with D possibly being TRBD1 (6 bases). The read finishes 3 residues shy of the CDR3 end, and the germline J gene is used to complete it. Germline CDR1 LNHDA, CDR2 SQIVND (reference sequence). Trimming shortened V by 3 bases and J by 2 bases, and 14 bases separated the two germline ends. This CDR3 has 17 amino acids.

Partial CDR3 DNA: TGTGCCAGCTCCCCAGAGCCGGGACTAGTGTACAATGAG. It codes for CASSPEPGLVYNE. The whole CDR3 sequence is CASSPEPGLVYNEQFF. This sequence joins TRBV12-3 or TRBV12-4 and TRBJ2-1; 8 nucleotides agree with TRBD2. The read stops 3 residues short of the end of the CDR3; the missing end is completed from the germline J gene. The CDR3 totals 16 residues. V gave up 8 bases and J gave up 4 bases; unmatched junction bases: 13.

A note on this clone: From the germline J gene comes the end of the CDR3, since the read stops 3 residues before it. The rearrangement uses TRBV2 and TRBJ2-3; D is uncertain. V lost 6 bases and J lost 4, with 14 bases in between. CDR3 length: 14 residues. Per the germline V gene, CDR1 is SNHLY and CDR2 is FYNNEI. The CDR3 sequence: CASSDSSGSDTQYF. The CDR3 DNA, read in part, is TGTGCCAGCAGCGACTCGAGTGGGTCAGATACG.